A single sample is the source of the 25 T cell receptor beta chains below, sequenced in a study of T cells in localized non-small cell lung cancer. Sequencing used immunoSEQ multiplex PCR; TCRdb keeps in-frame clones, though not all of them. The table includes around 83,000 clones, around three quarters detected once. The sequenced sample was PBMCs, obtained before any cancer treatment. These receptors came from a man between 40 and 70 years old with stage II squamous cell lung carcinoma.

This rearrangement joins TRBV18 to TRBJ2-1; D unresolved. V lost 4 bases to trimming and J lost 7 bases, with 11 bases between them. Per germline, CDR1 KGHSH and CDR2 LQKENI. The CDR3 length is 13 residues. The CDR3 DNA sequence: TGTGCCAGCTCACAGGGCCAAGAAAATGAGCAGTTCTTC. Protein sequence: CASSQGQENEQFF.

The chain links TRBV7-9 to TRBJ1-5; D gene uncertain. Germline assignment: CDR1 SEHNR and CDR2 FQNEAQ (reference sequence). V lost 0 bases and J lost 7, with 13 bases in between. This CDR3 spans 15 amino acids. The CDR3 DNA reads TGTGCCAGCAGCTTAGCGAATACAGCAGAGCAGCCCCAGCATTTT. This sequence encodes CASSLANTAEQPQHF.

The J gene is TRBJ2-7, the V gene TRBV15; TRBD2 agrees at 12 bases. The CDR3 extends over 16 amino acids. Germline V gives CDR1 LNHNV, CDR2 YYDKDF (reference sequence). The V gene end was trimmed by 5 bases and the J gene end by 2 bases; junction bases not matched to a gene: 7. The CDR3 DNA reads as TGTGCCACCAGCTTGGGACTAGCGGGTGATACCTACGAGCAGTACTTC. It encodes CATSLGLAGDTYEQYF.

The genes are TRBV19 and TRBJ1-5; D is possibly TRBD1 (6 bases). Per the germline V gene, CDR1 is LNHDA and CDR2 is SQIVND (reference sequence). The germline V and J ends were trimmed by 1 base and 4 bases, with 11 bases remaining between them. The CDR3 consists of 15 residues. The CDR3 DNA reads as TGTGCCAGTAGTATAGCGGGGGGGGCGAATCAGCCCCAGCATTTT. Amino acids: CASSIAGGANQPQHF.

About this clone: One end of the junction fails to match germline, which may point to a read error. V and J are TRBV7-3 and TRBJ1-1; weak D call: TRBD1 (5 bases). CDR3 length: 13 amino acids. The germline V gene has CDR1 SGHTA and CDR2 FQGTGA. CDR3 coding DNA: TGTACCAGCAGCTTAACCAGGGACACTGAAGCTTTCTTT. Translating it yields CTSSLTRDTEAFF.

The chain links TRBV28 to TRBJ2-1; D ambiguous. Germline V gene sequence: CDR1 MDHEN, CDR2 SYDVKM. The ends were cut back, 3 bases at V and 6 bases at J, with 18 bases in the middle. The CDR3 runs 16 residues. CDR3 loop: CASSFGRVRLGNEQFF. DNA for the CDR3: TGTGCCAGCAGTTTCGGACGGGTACGTTTGGGCAATGAGCAGTTCTTC.

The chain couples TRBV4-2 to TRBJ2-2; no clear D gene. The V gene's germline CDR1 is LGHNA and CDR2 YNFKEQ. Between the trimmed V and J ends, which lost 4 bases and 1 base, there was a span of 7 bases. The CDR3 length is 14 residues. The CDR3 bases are TGTGCCAGCAGCCTTGGGGAGAACACCGGGGAGCTGTTTTTT. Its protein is CASSLGENTGELFF.

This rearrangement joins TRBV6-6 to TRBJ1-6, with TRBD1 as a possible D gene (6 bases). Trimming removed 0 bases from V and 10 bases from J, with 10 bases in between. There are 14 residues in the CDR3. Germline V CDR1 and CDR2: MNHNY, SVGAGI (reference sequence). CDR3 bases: TGTGCCAGCAGTTACTCGGGGGGCAGATCACCCCTCCACTTT. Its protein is CASSYSGGRSPLHF.

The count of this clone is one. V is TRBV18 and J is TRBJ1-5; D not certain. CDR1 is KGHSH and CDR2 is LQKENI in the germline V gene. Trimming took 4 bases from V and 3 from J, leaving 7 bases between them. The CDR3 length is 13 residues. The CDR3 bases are TGTGCCAGCTCACATCAGGACAATCAGCCCCAGCATTTT. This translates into CASSHQDNQPQHF.

The CDR3 is CASSPGLDNEQFF. The CDR3 nucleotides read TGTGCCAGCAGTCCGGGACTAGACAATGAGCAGTTCTTC. The V and J genes are TRBV2 and TRBJ2-1; 8 nucleotides line up with TRBD2. V dropped 5 bases and J dropped 5; count of bases not matched to a gene: 2. There are 13 residues in the CDR3. Germline V lookup: CDR1 SNHLY, CDR2 FYNNEI.

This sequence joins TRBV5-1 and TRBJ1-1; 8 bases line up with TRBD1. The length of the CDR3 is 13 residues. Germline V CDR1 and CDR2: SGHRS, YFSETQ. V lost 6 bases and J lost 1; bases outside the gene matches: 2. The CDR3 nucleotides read TGCGCCAGCACCGGGACAGGGAACACTGAAGCTTTCTTT. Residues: CASTGTGNTEAFF. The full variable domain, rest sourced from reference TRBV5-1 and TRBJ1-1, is KAGVTQTPRYLIKTRGQQVTLSCSPISGHRSVSWYQQTPGQGLQFLFEYFSETQRNKGNFPGRFSGRQFSNSRSEMNVSTLELGDSALYLCASTGTGNTEAFFGQGTRLTVV.

The CDR3 loop reads CASSQGPAIAGGPGNEQFF. CDR3 DNA sequence: TGCGCCAGCAGCCAAGGCCCCGCGATAGCGGGAGGGCCGGGAAATGAGCAGTTCTTC. The chain links TRBV4-1 to TRBJ2-1; 11 positions match TRBD2. From germline, CDR1 is MGHRA and CDR2 YSYEKL. CDR3 length equals 19 residues. The J segment lost 7 bases and the V segment lost 1 base, leaving 15 bases of the junction unmatched.

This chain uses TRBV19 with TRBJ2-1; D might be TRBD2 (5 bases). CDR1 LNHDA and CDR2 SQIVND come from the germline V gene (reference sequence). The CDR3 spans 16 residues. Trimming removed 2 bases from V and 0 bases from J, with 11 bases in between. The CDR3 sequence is CASSISGVSSYNEQFF. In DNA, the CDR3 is TGTGCCAGTAGTATAAGCGGCGTGAGCTCCTACAATGAGCAGTTCTTC.

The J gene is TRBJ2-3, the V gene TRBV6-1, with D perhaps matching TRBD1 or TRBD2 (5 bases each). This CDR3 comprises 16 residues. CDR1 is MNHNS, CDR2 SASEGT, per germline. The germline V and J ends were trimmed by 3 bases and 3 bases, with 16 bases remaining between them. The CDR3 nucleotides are TGTGCCAGCAGTGATGAGGCAGGGAGTTTAACAGATACGCAGTATTTT. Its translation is CASSDEAGSLTDTQYF.

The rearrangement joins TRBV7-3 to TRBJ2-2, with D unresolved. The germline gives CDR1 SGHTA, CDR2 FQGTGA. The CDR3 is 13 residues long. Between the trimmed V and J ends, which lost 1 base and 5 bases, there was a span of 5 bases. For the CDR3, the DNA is TGTGCCAGCAGCTTAAGTGGGACCGGGGAGCTGTTTTTT. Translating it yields CASSLSGTGELFF.

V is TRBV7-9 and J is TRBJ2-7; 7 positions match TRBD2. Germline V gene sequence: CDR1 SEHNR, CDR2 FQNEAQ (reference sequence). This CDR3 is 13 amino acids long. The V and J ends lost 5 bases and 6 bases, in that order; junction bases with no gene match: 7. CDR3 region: CASSVRGVFEQYF. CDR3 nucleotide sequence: TGTGCCAGCAGCGTCCGGGGGGTCTTCGAGCAGTACTTC.

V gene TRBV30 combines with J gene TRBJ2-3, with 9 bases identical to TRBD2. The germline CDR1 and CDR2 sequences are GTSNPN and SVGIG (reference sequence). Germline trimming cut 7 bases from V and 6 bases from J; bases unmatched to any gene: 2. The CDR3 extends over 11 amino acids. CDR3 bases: TGTGCCTCTGGACTAGCGGATACGCAGTATTTT. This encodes CASGLADTQYF.

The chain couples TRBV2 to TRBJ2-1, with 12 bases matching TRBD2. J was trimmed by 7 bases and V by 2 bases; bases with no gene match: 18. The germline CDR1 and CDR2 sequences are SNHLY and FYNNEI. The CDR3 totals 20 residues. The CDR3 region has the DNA TGTGCCAGCAGTGAACGGGGTTATGCTAGCGGGAGGGCGGGGCGTAATGAGCAGTTCTTC. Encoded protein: CASSERGYASGRAGRNEQFF.

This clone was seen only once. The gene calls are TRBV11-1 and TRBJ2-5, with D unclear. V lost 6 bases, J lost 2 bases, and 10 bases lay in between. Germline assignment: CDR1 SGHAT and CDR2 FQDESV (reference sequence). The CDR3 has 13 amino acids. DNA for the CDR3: TGTGCCAGCAGAGCAGCCACTCAAGAGACCCAGTACTTC. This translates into CASRAATQETQYF. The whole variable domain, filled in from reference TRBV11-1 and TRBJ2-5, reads EAEVAQSPRYKITEKSQAVAFWCDPISGHATLYWYRQILGQGPELLVQFQDESVVDDSQLPKDRFSAERLKGVDSTLKIQPAELGDSAMYLCASRAATQETQYFGPGTRLLVL.

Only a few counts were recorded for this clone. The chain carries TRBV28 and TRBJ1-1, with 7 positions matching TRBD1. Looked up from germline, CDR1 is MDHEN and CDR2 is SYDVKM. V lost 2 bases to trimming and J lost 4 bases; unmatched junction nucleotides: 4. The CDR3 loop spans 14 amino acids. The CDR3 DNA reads TGTGCCAGCAGTTTAAACAGGGGCATCACTGAAGCTTTCTTT. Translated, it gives CASSLNRGITEAFF.

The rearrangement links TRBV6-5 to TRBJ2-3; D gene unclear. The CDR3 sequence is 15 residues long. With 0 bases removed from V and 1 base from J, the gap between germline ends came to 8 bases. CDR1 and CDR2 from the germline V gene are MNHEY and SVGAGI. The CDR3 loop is CASSYSTAGTDTQYF. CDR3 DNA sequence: TGTGCCAGCAGTTACTCGACGGCAGGCACAGATACGCAGTATTTT.

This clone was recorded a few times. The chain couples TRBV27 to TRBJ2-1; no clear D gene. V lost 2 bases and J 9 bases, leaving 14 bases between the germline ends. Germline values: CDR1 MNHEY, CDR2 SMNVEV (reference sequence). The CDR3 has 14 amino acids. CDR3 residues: CASSLISRTSEQFF. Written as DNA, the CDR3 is TGTGCCAGCAGTTTAATATCTAGGACGTCTGAGCAGTTCTTC.

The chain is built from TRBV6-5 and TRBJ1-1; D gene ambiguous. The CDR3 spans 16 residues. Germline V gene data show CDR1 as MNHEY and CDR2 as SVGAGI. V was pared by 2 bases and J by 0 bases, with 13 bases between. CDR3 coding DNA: TGTGCCAGCAGTTACGGGCAGATGGGTATGAACACTGAAGCTTTCTTT. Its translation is CASSYGQMGMNTEAFF.

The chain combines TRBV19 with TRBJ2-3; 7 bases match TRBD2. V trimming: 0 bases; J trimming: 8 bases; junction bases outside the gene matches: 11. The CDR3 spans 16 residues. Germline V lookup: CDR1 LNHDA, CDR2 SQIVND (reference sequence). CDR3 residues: CASSIDGLVLGGTQYF. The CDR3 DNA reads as TGTGCCAGTAGTATAGATGGACTAGTCCTGGGAGGTACGCAGTATTTT.

In nucleotides, the CDR3 is TGTGCCAGCAGTGATGGGACAGGCTCCTGGGTC. It yields the protein CASSDGTGSWV. The chain carries TRBV6-1 and TRBJ2-7; 8 positions match TRBD1. The CDR3 runs to 11 residues. Germline V gene sequence: CDR1 MNHNS, CDR2 SASEGT.